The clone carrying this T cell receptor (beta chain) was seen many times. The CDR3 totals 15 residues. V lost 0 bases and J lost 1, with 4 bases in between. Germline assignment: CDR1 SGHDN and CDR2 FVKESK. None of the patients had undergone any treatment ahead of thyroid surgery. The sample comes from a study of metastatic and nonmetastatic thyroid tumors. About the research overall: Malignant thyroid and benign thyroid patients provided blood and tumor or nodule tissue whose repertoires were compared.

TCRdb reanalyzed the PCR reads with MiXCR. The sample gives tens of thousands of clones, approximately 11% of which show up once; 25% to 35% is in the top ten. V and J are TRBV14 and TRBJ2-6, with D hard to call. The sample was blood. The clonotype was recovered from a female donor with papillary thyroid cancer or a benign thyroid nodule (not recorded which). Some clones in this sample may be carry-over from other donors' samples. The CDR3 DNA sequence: TGTGCCAGCAGCCAAGAGAGATCTGGGGCCAACGTCCTGACTTTC. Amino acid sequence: CASSQERSGANVLTF.